A selection of T cell receptor beta chains follows, all from one sample in a study of blood T cell repertoires in COVID-19. The data were produced by immunoSEQ multiplex PCR, yet TCRdb's version contains in-frame clones alone and is incomplete. The sample consists of over 250,000 clones, around 87% of them appearing once. Sequencing input: peripheral blood. The receptor set was obtained from a woman aged 45 to 65 with acute or convalescent COVID-19. Both conserved end residues are part of each CDR3. D genes are given only for firm matches. Clone size is not always given. Where it is, it says once, few, many or a class for expanded clones.

j_gene: TRBJ1-1; abundance: NA; d_gene: NA; v_gene: TRBV28; CDR3nt: TGTGCCAGCAGTCCATTATGGGGCTATGTGAACACTGAAGCTTTCTTT; CDR3aa: CASSPLWGYVNTEAFF
j_gene: TRBJ1-2; abundance: NA; d_gene: NA; v_gene: TRBV2; CDR3nt: TGTGCCAGCAGCGCCGTGATCGTTGGGAGTAACTATGGCTACACCTTC; CDR3aa: CASSAVIVGSNYGYTF
j_gene: TRBJ2-2; abundance: NA; d_gene: NA; v_gene: TRBV29-1; CDR3nt: TGCAGCGCTCTAGGGGTGAGGGAGCTGTTTTTT; CDR3aa: CSALGVRELFF
j_gene: TRBJ2-3; abundance: NA; d_gene: NA; v_gene: TRBV29-1; CDR3nt: TGCAGCGTTGCCGGGTGGGGCACAGATACGCAGTATTTT; CDR3aa: CSVAGWGTDTQYF
j_gene: TRBJ2-2; abundance: NA; d_gene: TRBD2; v_gene: TRBV24-1; CDR3nt: TGTGCCACCAGTGATACTCAAAGGACTAGCGGGAGGTGGGACACCGGGGAGCTGTTTTTT; CDR3aa: CATSDTQRTSGRWDTGELFF
j_gene: TRBJ2-7; abundance: NA; d_gene: TRBD1; v_gene: TRBV7-9; CDR3nt: TGTGCCAGCAGCTTCTCACAGGGGGATATGTACGAGCAGTACTTC; CDR3aa: CASSFSQGDMYEQYF
j_gene: TRBJ1-3; abundance: NA; d_gene: NA; v_gene: TRBV2; CDR3nt: TGTGCCAGCAGCTCGGGAGGTCTCGGAAACACCATATATTTT; CDR3aa: CASSSGGLGNTIYF
j_gene: TRBJ2-7; abundance: NA; d_gene: NA; v_gene: TRBV6-5; CDR3nt: TGTGCCAGCAGTTACACAGAACAGGGCCTGCAGTACTTC; CDR3aa: CASSYTEQGLQYF
j_gene: TRBJ2-3; abundance: once; d_gene: TRBD2; v_gene: TRBV6-1; CDR3nt: TGTGCCAGCAGTGACGAACTAGCGGGATATACAGATACGCAGTATTTT; CDR3aa: CASSDELAGYTDTQYF
j_gene: TRBJ2-2; abundance: few; d_gene: NA; v_gene: TRBV19; CDR3nt: TGTGCCAGTAACTTTCGGTCAAGCTCGAACACCGGGGAGCTGTTTTTT; CDR3aa: CASNFRSSSNTGELFF
j_gene: TRBJ1-3; abundance: few; d_gene: NA; v_gene: TRBV5-1; CDR3nt: TGCGCCAGCAGCTTGGATTTAGCTGGAAACACCATATATTTT; CDR3aa: CASSLDLAGNTIYF
j_gene: TRBJ1-5; abundance: NA; d_gene: TRBD1; v_gene: TRBV9; CDR3nt: TGTGCCAGCAGCCCGGGACAGGGTATCGGGCCCCAGCATTTT; CDR3aa: CASSPGQGIGPQHF
j_gene: TRBJ2-3; abundance: once; d_gene: NA; v_gene: TRBV29-1; CDR3nt: TGCAGCGTCTCCCGGGCAGGGAGCACAGATACGCAGTATTTT; CDR3aa: CSVSRAGSTDTQYF
j_gene: TRBJ2-7; abundance: NA; d_gene: TRBD2; v_gene: TRBV9; CDR3nt: TGTGCCAGCAGCGTAGGTGGGGGGGCCTACGAGCAGTACTTC; CDR3aa: CASSVGGGAYEQYF
j_gene: TRBJ2-5; abundance: NA; d_gene: TRBD2; v_gene: TRBV11-1; CDR3nt: TGTGCCAGCGGGACTAGCGGGAGGCGGGAGACCCAGTACTTC; CDR3aa: CASGTSGRRETQYF
j_gene: TRBJ2-5; abundance: NA; d_gene: TRBD2; v_gene: TRBV9; CDR3nt: TGTGCCAGCAGCGCCCGGGGACTAGCGGGGGGAGAGACCCAGTACTTC; CDR3aa: CASSARGLAGGETQYF
j_gene: TRBJ1-5; abundance: NA; d_gene: NA; v_gene: TRBV20-1; CDR3nt: TGCAGTGCTAGTTCCGACAGAAGCAATCAGCCCCAGCATTTT; CDR3aa: CSASSDRSNQPQHF
j_gene: TRBJ2-2; abundance: NA; d_gene: NA; v_gene: TRBV27; CDR3nt: TGTGCCAGCAGTTTATGGAGGAACACCGGGGAGCTGTTTTTT; CDR3aa: CASSLWRNTGELFF
j_gene: TRBJ1-5; abundance: NA; d_gene: NA; v_gene: TRBV5-8; CDR3nt: TGTGCCAGCAGCTTGTCATGGCAGGGACAGCCCCAGCATTTT; CDR3aa: CASSLSWQGQPQHF
j_gene: TRBJ2-2; abundance: NA; d_gene: NA; v_gene: TRBV14; CDR3nt: TGTGCCAGCAGCCAAGATCCCGCTAGTAGTGGGGAGCTGTTTTTT; CDR3aa: CASSQDPASSGELFF
j_gene: TRBJ2-4; abundance: NA; d_gene: NA; v_gene: TRBV6-5; CDR3nt: TGTGCCAGCACTCAGAGGAACATTCAGTACTTC; CDR3aa: CASTQRNIQYF
j_gene: TRBJ1-4; abundance: NA; d_gene: NA; v_gene: TRBV6-5; CDR3nt: TGTGCCAGCAGTTACTCAGTACCGGGTGAAAAACTGTTTTTT; CDR3aa: CASSYSVPGEKLFF
j_gene: TRBJ1-2; abundance: NA; d_gene: NA; v_gene: TRBV2; CDR3nt: TGTGCCAGCCCGACAGAAAGAAGCTATGGCTACACCTTC; CDR3aa: CASPTERSYGYTF
j_gene: TRBJ2-4; abundance: NA; d_gene: NA; v_gene: TRBV12-3/TRBV12-4; CDR3nt: TGTGCCAGCAGTTTAATCGAGTCCAACATTCAGTACTTC; CDR3aa: CASSLIESNIQYF
j_gene: TRBJ2-3; abundance: NA; d_gene: TRBD1; v_gene: TRBV9; CDR3nt: TGTGCCAGCACAAGGGGGCGCAGCACAGATACGCAGTATTTT; CDR3aa: CASTRGRSTDTQYF
j_gene: TRBJ2-2; abundance: NA; d_gene: TRBD2; v_gene: TRBV7-3; CDR3nt: TGTGCCACAGGGACTAGCGGGAACACCGGGGAGCTGTTTTTT; CDR3aa: CATGTSGNTGELFF
j_gene: TRBJ1-2; abundance: NA; d_gene: TRBD1; v_gene: TRBV7-3; CDR3nt: TGTGCCAGCAGCTCCCGGACAGGGGATGGCTACACCTTC; CDR3aa: CASSSRTGDGYTF
j_gene: TRBJ2-3; abundance: NA; d_gene: NA; v_gene: TRBV20-1; CDR3nt: TGCAGTGCTAGTGGTCCGATGGGCTACACAGATACGCAGTATTTT; CDR3aa: CSASGPMGYTDTQYF
j_gene: TRBJ2-5; abundance: NA; d_gene: TRBD1; v_gene: TRBV29-1; CDR3nt: TGCAGCGTTCCTACAGGGGGCTGGGAGACCCAGTACTTC; CDR3aa: CSVPTGGWETQYF
j_gene: TRBJ1-5; abundance: NA; d_gene: NA; v_gene: TRBV3-1/TRBV3-2; CDR3nt: TGTGCCAGCAGCCCCTCTTCAGCGAAAGACAATCAGCCCCAGCATTTT; CDR3aa: CASSPSSAKDNQPQHF
j_gene: TRBJ1-1; abundance: NA; d_gene: NA; v_gene: TRBV28; CDR3nt: TGTGCCAGCAGGCCGGGACACTTGAACACTGAAGCTTTCTTT; CDR3aa: CASRPGHLNTEAFF
j_gene: TRBJ1-1; abundance: once; d_gene: NA; v_gene: TRBV28; CDR3nt: TGTGCCAGCAGTTTTCGGAGCGGCTCGTGGAACACTGAAGCTTTCTTT; CDR3aa: CASSFRSGSWNTEAFF
j_gene: TRBJ2-3; abundance: NA; d_gene: NA; v_gene: TRBV7-3; CDR3nt: TGTGCCAGCAGCTTAACCGGGGGAGGTTCGTATGGAGATACGCAGTATTTT; CDR3aa: CASSLTGGGSYGDTQYF
j_gene: TRBJ1-5; abundance: NA; d_gene: NA; v_gene: TRBV6-5; CDR3nt: TGTGCCAGCAGTATGGACATCGGTCAGCCCCAGCATTTT; CDR3aa: CASSMDIGQPQHF
j_gene: TRBJ1-2; abundance: few; d_gene: NA; v_gene: TRBV7-2; CDR3nt: TGTGCCAGCCCGACTCGGGGTCTCCCATATGGCTACACCTTC; CDR3aa: CASPTRGLPYGYTF
j_gene: TRBJ2-7; abundance: NA; d_gene: NA; v_gene: TRBV28; CDR3nt: TGTGCCAGCAGGCCCCAGGGGCCCGAGCAGTACTTC; CDR3aa: CASRPQGPEQYF
j_gene: TRBJ1-2; abundance: NA; d_gene: NA; v_gene: TRBV7-2; CDR3nt: TGTGCCAGCAGCTCAACCACAGGGAACTATGGCTACACCTTC; CDR3aa: CASSSTTGNYGYTF
j_gene: TRBJ2-5; abundance: NA; d_gene: NA; v_gene: TRBV12-3/TRBV12-4; CDR3nt: TGTGCCAGCAAACTGGACAGCCAAGAGACCCAGTACTTC; CDR3aa: CASKLDSQETQYF
j_gene: TRBJ1-4; abundance: few; d_gene: NA; v_gene: TRBV28; CDR3nt: TGTGCCAGCGTTTTGACAACGAATGAAAAACTGTTTTTT; CDR3aa: CASVLTTNEKLFF
j_gene: TRBJ1-6; abundance: NA; d_gene: NA; v_gene: TRBV27; CDR3nt: TGTGCCAGCAGGAGTCGGAGCTCCTATAATTCACCCCTCCACTTT; CDR3aa: CASRSRSSYNSPLHF
j_gene: TRBJ2-2; abundance: NA; d_gene: TRBD2; v_gene: TRBV5-4; CDR3nt: TGTGCCAGCAGTTTGACTAGCGGGAGAGACACCGGGGAGCTGTTTTTT; CDR3aa: CASSLTSGRDTGELFF
j_gene: TRBJ1-2; abundance: NA; d_gene: TRBD1; v_gene: TRBV28; CDR3nt: TGTGCCAGCCTACCCCCTCGGACAGGGAGTGGCTACACCTTC; CDR3aa: CASLPPRTGSGYTF
j_gene: TRBJ1-6; abundance: few; d_gene: NA; v_gene: TRBV7-6; CDR3nt: TGTGCCAGCAGCTTAGCTGCGACGGGAACACCCCTCCACTTT; CDR3aa: CASSLAATGTPLHF
j_gene: TRBJ1-5; abundance: NA; d_gene: NA; v_gene: TRBV5-5; CDR3nt: TGTGCCAGCAGCTCGACAGATTATAGCAATCAGCCCCAGCATTTT; CDR3aa: CASSSTDYSNQPQHF
j_gene: TRBJ2-1; abundance: NA; d_gene: TRBD1; v_gene: TRBV7-9; CDR3nt: TGTGCCAGCTTACAGGGGGCATACAATGAGCAGTTCTTC; CDR3aa: CASLQGAYNEQFF
j_gene: TRBJ1-5; abundance: NA; d_gene: TRBD1; v_gene: TRBV6-2/TRBV6-3; CDR3nt: TGTGCCAGCAGACCTCGGGACAGCCAAAAACAGCCCCAGCATTTT; CDR3aa: CASRPRDSQKQPQHF
j_gene: TRBJ2-5; abundance: NA; d_gene: NA; v_gene: TRBV7-7; CDR3nt: TGTGCTAGCAGCTTAAATCTCGCGGGAACAGAGACCCAGTACTTC; CDR3aa: CASSLNLAGTETQYF
j_gene: TRBJ1-2; abundance: NA; d_gene: TRBD1; v_gene: TRBV28; CDR3nt: TGTGCCAGCAGCAGAGGACAGGCTGTTAGATATGGCTACACCTTC; CDR3aa: CASSRGQAVRYGYTF
j_gene: TRBJ1-1; abundance: once; d_gene: TRBD1; v_gene: TRBV30; CDR3nt: TGTGCCTGGAACAGGGGCCAGGAGGAAGCTTTCTTT; CDR3aa: CAWNRGQEEAFF
j_gene: TRBJ2-1; abundance: NA; d_gene: TRBD1; v_gene: TRBV5-6; CDR3nt: TGTGCCAGCAGCTCCCCAACCGGGACAGGGGCCTACAATGAGCAGTTCTTC; CDR3aa: CASSSPTGTGAYNEQFF
j_gene: TRBJ2-7; abundance: NA; d_gene: NA; v_gene: TRBV5-1; CDR3nt: TGCGCCAGCAGCTTGGTAGCCCTCTCCTCCTACGAGCAGTACTTC; CDR3aa: CASSLVALSSYEQYF
j_gene: TRBJ2-1; abundance: NA; d_gene: TRBD1; v_gene: TRBV5-1; CDR3nt: TGCGCCAGCAGCTTGGTTTCAGGGGGCGCGGACAATGAGCAGTTCTTC; CDR3aa: CASSLVSGGADNEQFF
j_gene: TRBJ2-5; abundance: NA; d_gene: NA; v_gene: TRBV5-1; CDR3nt: TGCGCCAGCAGCTTGGGGGGCAGGGGTTCCGAGACCCAGTACTTC; CDR3aa: CASSLGGRGSETQYF